This is a list of T cell receptor beta chains from one sample in a study of metastatic and nonmetastatic thyroid tumors. MiXCR re-clonotyped the PCR reads for TCRdb. The top ten hold roughly 9.5% of the sample, which has around 38,000 clones, 28% seen once. Sequenced sample: blood. All receptors come from a male donor with papillary thyroid cancer or a benign thyroid nodule (not recorded which). Some clones in this sample may be carry-over from other donors' samples. The CDR3 runs from the conserved cysteine through the conserved F or W. D genes are given only for firm matches. Not every row has a clone size; where given, it reads once, few, many or a size class.

cdr3_nt: TGTGCCAGCGGCCGGCGAGGGGTTGGGGCCAACGTCCTGACTTTC
cdr3_aa: CASGRRGVGANVLTF
v_call: TRBV12-3/TRBV12-4
clone_size: .
d_call: .
j_call: TRBJ2-6

cdr3_nt: TGTGCCAGCAAGCCTATAGACCAGGGTTCTGGGGCCAACGTCCTGACTTTC
cdr3_aa: CASKPIDQGSGANVLTF
v_call: TRBV6-1
clone_size: .
d_call: .
j_call: TRBJ2-6

cdr3_nt: TGTGCCAGCTCACCCCCCAGTCGGGAGACTGAAGCTTTCTTT
cdr3_aa: CASSPPSRETEAFF
v_call: TRBV18
clone_size: .
d_call: .
j_call: TRBJ1-1

cdr3_nt: TGTGCCAGCAGGTGGTCGGACAGTCTTGACGCAGATACACAGTATTTT
cdr3_aa: CASRWSDSLDADTQYF
v_call: TRBV6-1
clone_size: .
d_call: .
j_call: TRBJ2-3

cdr3_nt: TGCAGTGCTAGTCCCCAGATACAAACCCTCGAGCAGTACTTC
cdr3_aa: CSASPQIQTLEQYF
v_call: TRBV20-1
clone_size: .
d_call: .
j_call: TRBJ2-7

cdr3_nt: TGCGCCAGCAGCTTCTCAATCAAAGCCGGGACAGCCACGGGTAATGAAAAACTGTTTTTT
cdr3_aa: CASSFSIKAGTATGNEKLFF
v_call: TRBV5-1
clone_size: .
d_call: TRBD1
j_call: TRBJ1-4

cdr3_nt: TGTGCCAGCAGCCCCCCTCGTTGGGAGACCCAGTACTTC
cdr3_aa: CASSPPRWETQYF
v_call: TRBV28
clone_size: .
d_call: .
j_call: TRBJ2-5

cdr3_nt: TGTGCCAGCAGCCAGGACTTGACAGGAGGGACTGAAGCTTTCTTT
cdr3_aa: CASSQDLTGGTEAFF
v_call: TRBV12-3/TRBV12-4
clone_size: many
d_call: .
j_call: TRBJ1-1

cdr3_nt: TGTGCCAGCAGTACCCACGGCGGGGCGGGTGGGTTTCGAGAGACCCAGTACTTC
cdr3_aa: CASSTHGGAGGFRETQYF
v_call: TRBV5-4
clone_size: .
d_call: .
j_call: TRBJ2-5

cdr3_nt: TGCAGTGCTAGAAGGGAGAGCCTCAGGCCCCAGCATTTT
cdr3_aa: CSARRESLRPQHF
v_call: TRBV20-1
clone_size: once
d_call: .
j_call: TRBJ1-5

cdr3_nt: TGTGCCAGCAAGTCGGGACAGGGTACAGATACGCAGTATTTT
cdr3_aa: CASKSGQGTDTQYF
v_call: TRBV6-2/TRBV6-3
clone_size: .
d_call: TRBD1
j_call: TRBJ2-3

cdr3_nt: TGCAGTGCTAGACCCGTTGGGCAGGGGTGGAATGAGCAGTTCTTC
cdr3_aa: CSARPVGQGWNEQFF
v_call: TRBV20-1
clone_size: .
d_call: .
j_call: TRBJ2-1

cdr3_nt: TGCGCCAGCAGCGACAGGACCTTGGGGGGCTACACCTTC
cdr3_aa: CASSDRTLGGYTF
v_call: TRBV5-1
clone_size: many
d_call: .
j_call: TRBJ1-2

cdr3_nt: TGTGCCAGCAGTGAGGGGACTTGGCCCCAGCATTTT
cdr3_aa: CASSEGTWPQHF
v_call: TRBV2
clone_size: many
d_call: .
j_call: TRBJ1-5

cdr3_nt: TGTGCCAGCAGCTTACACAGGGCGGGCACCGGGGAGCTGTTTTTT
cdr3_aa: CASSLHRAGTGELFF
v_call: TRBV7-3
clone_size: few
d_call: .
j_call: TRBJ2-2

cdr3_nt: TGTGCCAGCACCCTGGGGCTGGCGGTATCCTACGAGCAGTACTTC
cdr3_aa: CASTLGLAVSYEQYF
v_call: TRBV28
clone_size: .
d_call: .
j_call: TRBJ2-7

cdr3_nt: TGTGCCAGCTCACCAGGACCGTACGAGCAGTACTTC
cdr3_aa: CASSPGPYEQYF
v_call: TRBV18
clone_size: many
d_call: .
j_call: TRBJ2-7

cdr3_nt: TGTGCCAGCAGGCAGGCGTCCTATTGCTACACCTTC
cdr3_aa: CASRQASYCYTF
v_call: TRBV6-1
clone_size: .
d_call: .
j_call: TRBJ1-2

cdr3_nt: TGTGCCAGCAGTTTATCCCAGGCGGGCTGGTATGGCTACACCTTC
cdr3_aa: CASSLSQAGWYGYTF
v_call: TRBV28
clone_size: many
d_call: .
j_call: TRBJ1-2

cdr3_nt: TGTGCCATCAGAACCTACAGCAGCGCTTCCTACAATGAGCAGTTCTTC
cdr3_aa: CAIRTYSSASYNEQFF
v_call: TRBV12-3/TRBV12-4
clone_size: few
d_call: .
j_call: TRBJ2-1

cdr3_nt: TGTGCCAGCAGTTTCAGAAAGAATGAAAAACTGTTTTTT
cdr3_aa: CASSFRKNEKLFF
v_call: TRBV28
clone_size: many
d_call: .
j_call: TRBJ1-4

cdr3_nt: TGTGCCAGCAGCTTAGAAGGGGTGGAGGCGAATGAGCAGTTCTTC
cdr3_aa: CASSLEGVEANEQFF
v_call: TRBV11-1
clone_size: .
d_call: .
j_call: TRBJ2-1

cdr3_nt: TGCGCCAGCAGCCAAGATCGGGATCCTAATGAAAAACTGTTTTTT
cdr3_aa: CASSQDRDPNEKLFF
v_call: TRBV4-1
clone_size: many
d_call: .
j_call: TRBJ1-4

cdr3_nt: TGTGCCAGCCCGACAGGGAGGACGGCTGGGGCCAACGTCCTGACTTTC
cdr3_aa: CASPTGRTAGANVLTF
v_call: TRBV2
clone_size: many
d_call: .
j_call: TRBJ2-6

cdr3_nt: TGTGCCAGCAGCCCAAACCGACTCTATGGCTACACCTTC
cdr3_aa: CASSPNRLYGYTF
v_call: TRBV7-2
clone_size: many
d_call: .
j_call: TRBJ1-2

cdr3_nt: TGTGCTAGTTGCTGGACTAGCGGGGGACGCACAGATACGCAGTATTTT
cdr3_aa: CASCWTSGGRTDTQYF
v_call: TRBV12-5
clone_size: few
d_call: TRBD2
j_call: TRBJ2-3

cdr3_nt: TGTGCCAGCAGATTATACGAGCGGACCTCTAGCAAAGATACGCAGTATTTT
cdr3_aa: CASRLYERTSSKDTQYF
v_call: TRBV11-2
clone_size: .
d_call: .
j_call: TRBJ2-3

cdr3_nt: TGTGCCAGCAGCCGAGGTACCGGGGCCCTCGCAACCCAGTACTTC
cdr3_aa: CASSRGTGALATQYF
v_call: TRBV11-1
clone_size: many
d_call: .
j_call: TRBJ2-5

cdr3_nt: TGTGCCAGCAGGGGGACAGAGGGGTCCTCGAACACCGTGGAGCTGATTTTT
cdr3_aa: CASRGTEGSSNTVELIF
v_call: TRBV6-1
clone_size: .
d_call: TRBD1
j_call: TRBJ2-2

cdr3_nt: TGCGCCACCACCCAAGAGGGGACAGGACAGAACTATGGCTACACCTTC
cdr3_aa: CATTQEGTGQNYGYTF
v_call: TRBV4-3
clone_size: .
d_call: TRBD1
j_call: TRBJ1-2

cdr3_nt: TGTGCCAGCAGGATCGGGGGCTGGATCTACAATGAGCAGTTCTTC
cdr3_aa: CASRIGGWIYNEQFF
v_call: TRBV6-2/TRBV6-3
clone_size: .
d_call: .
j_call: TRBJ2-1

cdr3_nt: TGTGCCAGCAAAGTGGTTCCCGGGGAGCTGTTTTTT
cdr3_aa: CASKVVPGELFF
v_call: TRBV6-1
clone_size: .
d_call: .
j_call: TRBJ2-2

cdr3_nt: TGTGCCTGGGAACGGAGCAACGTTAACTATGGCTACACCTTC
cdr3_aa: CAWERSNVNYGYTF
v_call: TRBV30
clone_size: .
d_call: .
j_call: TRBJ1-2

cdr3_nt: TGCGCCAGCAGGGGACCGACCTACAATGAGCAGTTCTTC
cdr3_aa: CASRGPTYNEQFF
v_call: TRBV5-1
clone_size: .
d_call: .
j_call: TRBJ2-1

cdr3_nt: TGCGCCAGCAGCCAAGATCTTGAAGACGAAAAACTGTTTTTT
cdr3_aa: CASSQDLEDEKLFF
v_call: TRBV4-3
clone_size: .
d_call: .
j_call: TRBJ1-4

cdr3_nt: TGCAGTGCTAGTCGTAGGGTGGATGAAAAACTGTTTTTT
cdr3_aa: CSASRRVDEKLFF
v_call: TRBV20-1
clone_size: .
d_call: .
j_call: TRBJ1-4

cdr3_nt: TGTGTCAGCAGCCCCTCGGCTAGCGGGTCGGATACGCAGTATTTT
cdr3_aa: CVSSPSASGSDTQYF
v_call: TRBV3-1
clone_size: many
d_call: TRBD2
j_call: TRBJ2-3

cdr3_nt: TGTGCCAGCAGTTTCCCCCCCAAGGGAGATACGCAGTATTTT
cdr3_aa: CASSFPPKGDTQYF
v_call: TRBV28
clone_size: many
d_call: .
j_call: TRBJ2-3

cdr3_nt: TGTGCCATCAGCGCCGCCCCAGGTAGGAGTGAGCAGTTCTTC
cdr3_aa: CAISAAPGRSEQFF
v_call: TRBV11-1
clone_size: .
d_call: .
j_call: TRBJ2-1

cdr3_nt: TGCAGTGCTAGAGAGTGGGGCGGGAGTTCCTACGAGCAGTACTTC
cdr3_aa: CSAREWGGSSYEQYF
v_call: TRBV20-1
clone_size: many
d_call: TRBD2
j_call: TRBJ2-7

cdr3_nt: TGTGCCAGCAGTGAGCGGGGGGGCACAGATACGCAGTATTTT
cdr3_aa: CASSERGGTDTQYF
v_call: TRBV6-4
clone_size: many
d_call: TRBD2
j_call: TRBJ2-3

cdr3_nt: TGTGCCAGCAGTGTAGAAGCAGGGGGCCCTCGGGAGCAGTCCTTC
cdr3_aa: CASSVEAGGPREQSF
v_call: TRBV9
clone_size: .
d_call: TRBD1
j_call: TRBJ2-7

cdr3_nt: TGTGCTAGCAGCTCGCTAGCGGGGACACAAGAGACCCAGTACTTC
cdr3_aa: CASSSLAGTQETQYF
v_call: TRBV7-7
clone_size: many
d_call: TRBD2
j_call: TRBJ2-5

cdr3_nt: TGTGCCAGTAGTATAGTAGCCGGGAGCGGAAATACGCAGTATTTT
cdr3_aa: CASSIVAGSGNTQYF
v_call: TRBV19
clone_size: few
d_call: .
j_call: TRBJ2-3

cdr3_nt: TGTGCCAGCAGTCAGGGGGCCGTCAATCATCCCCAGCATTTT
cdr3_aa: CASSQGAVNHPQHF
v_call: TRBV6-1
clone_size: .
d_call: TRBD1
j_call: TRBJ1-5

cdr3_nt: TGCGCCAGCAGTAGCTCTCGGGAATCCTACGAGCAGTACTTC
cdr3_aa: CASSSSRESYEQYF
v_call: TRBV10-1
clone_size: many
d_call: .
j_call: TRBJ2-7

cdr3_nt: TGCGCCAGCAGCCCACAACCGGGACTGAACACAGATACGCAGTATTTT
cdr3_aa: CASSPQPGLNTDTQYF
v_call: TRBV4-1
clone_size: many
d_call: .
j_call: TRBJ2-3

cdr3_nt: TGTGCCAGCAGCGGACCTGATACGCAGTATTTT
cdr3_aa: CASSGPDTQYF
v_call: TRBV12-3/TRBV12-4
clone_size: many
d_call: .
j_call: TRBJ2-3